The 18 T cell receptor beta chains listed next were all sequenced from one sample in a study of blood T cell repertoires in COVID-19. TCRdb keeps only in-frame clones here, not all; method: immunoSEQ multiplex PCR. The table includes hundreds of thousands of clones, about nine tenths detected once. The sequencing input was peripheral blood. Receptor source: a man aged 35 to 55 with acute or convalescent COVID-19.

The chain employs TRBV5-4 and TRBJ2-1, with 8 bases lining up with TRBD1. Looked up from germline, CDR1 is SGHNT and CDR2 is YYREEE (reference sequence). The CDR3 is 16 amino acids. Trimming took 3 bases from V and 0 from J; bases not matched to a gene: 5. CDR3 coding DNA: TGTGCCAGCAGCTCGCGACAGGGGAACTCCTACAATGAGCAGTTCTTC. Amino acids: CASSSRQGNSYNEQFF.

The V gene is TRBV5-8, the J gene TRBJ1-5; maybe TRBD1 (6 bases). The CDR3 spans 16 residues. The germline V gene has CDR1 SGHTS and CDR2 YDEGEE. Trimming removed 9 bases from V and 1 base from J, with 20 bases in between. The CDR3 reads CATTGGGGWSNQPQHF. As DNA, the CDR3 is TGTGCCACCACCGGAGGGGGAGGGTGGAGCAATCAGCCCCAGCATTTT.

A single count supports this clone. The V call is TRBV4-1, the J call TRBJ2-2, with a weak D call TRBD2 (5 bases). V lost 1 base, J lost 3 bases, and 6 bases lay in between. This CDR3 is 14 amino acids long. Germline assignment: CDR1 MGHRA and CDR2 YSYEKL. The CDR3 DNA sequence: TGCGCCAGCAGCCAAGTCGGGGACACCGGGGAGCTGTTTTTT. It is translated as CASSQVGDTGELFF.

The chain's CDR3 is CASSLAGELGGYTF. The CDR3 DNA reads as TGTGCCAGCAGTTTAGCGGGGGAATTAGGTGGCTACACCTTC. V and J are TRBV27 and TRBJ1-2; a weak D match, TRBD1 (5 bases). CDR3 length: 14 residues. Trimming removed 2 bases at V and 7 bases at J, with 14 bases between. The germline V gene has CDR1 MNHEY and CDR2 SMNVEV (reference sequence).

With respect to this clone: In the same sample, other DNA sequences code for this CDR3. The CDR3 spells CASSQGGGRAFF. DNA of the CDR3: TGCGCCAGCAGCCAAGGGGGAGGGAGGGCTTTCTTT. The rearrangement joins TRBV4-1 to TRBJ1-1; the D is unclear. Germline values: CDR1 MGHRA, CDR2 YSYEKL. This CDR3 has 12 residues. The ends were cut back, 1 base at V and 11 bases at J, with 11 bases in the middle.

The chain joins TRBV5-4 to TRBJ1-4; TRBD1 matches at 12 bases. The CDR3 length is 14 residues. With V trimmed by 7 bases and J by 7 bases, 5 bases remained unmatched. The germline CDR1 and CDR2 sequences are SGHNT and YYREEE (reference sequence). The CDR3 sequence is CASGTGGEGEKLFF. DNA for the CDR3: TGTGCCAGCGGGACAGGGGGCGAGGGTGAAAAACTGTTTTTT.

The chain joins TRBV18 to TRBJ2-7; 7 bases are a match to TRBD1. The CDR3 has 15 amino acids. Germline CDR1 and CDR2: KGHSH and LQKENI. V was pared by 3 bases and J by 6 bases, with 11 bases of the junction left unmatched. DNA of the CDR3: TGTGCCAGCTCACCTACCCGGACAGGCAACGGCGAGCAGTACTTC. It yields the protein CASSPTRTGNGEQYF.

The J gene is TRBJ1-2, the V gene TRBV19; 9 positions agree with TRBD1. This CDR3 contains 16 residues. Unmatched junction bases numbered 10, after V lost 4 bases and J lost 4 bases. Germline V gene sequence: CDR1 LNHDA, CDR2 SQIVND (reference sequence). The CDR3 loop reads CASSTPGTGWSYGYTF. The CDR3 DNA sequence: TGTGCCAGTAGTACCCCAGGGACAGGGTGGAGCTATGGCTACACCTTC.

This chain uses TRBV27 with TRBJ1-3; D is perhaps TRBD1 (6 bases). Trimming removed 4 bases from V and 3 bases from J, with 13 bases in between. Germline V gene sequence: CDR1 MNHEY, CDR2 SMNVEV (reference sequence). This CDR3 has 15 residues. CDR3 in DNA: TGTGCCAGCAGTTACTTACAGGGCCGTGGAAACACCATATATTTT. Protein: CASSYLQGRGNTIYF.

The chain combines TRBV15 with TRBJ1-6; maybe TRBD1 (5 bases). The germline gives CDR1 LNHNV, CDR2 YYDKDF (reference sequence). The CDR3 consists of 14 residues. V gave up 4 bases and J gave up 6 bases, with 10 bases separating them. CDR3 residues: CATSTQGGNSPLHF. The CDR3 nucleotides read TGTGCCACCAGCACCCAGGGTGGTAATTCACCCCTCCACTTT.

This clone appeared once. The chain recombines TRBV10-3 with TRBJ2-3, with 7 bases lining up with TRBD2. Germline V gene lookup returns CDR1 ENHRY and CDR2 SYGVKD. The CDR3 loop spans 17 amino acids. V gave up 3 bases and J gave up 0 bases; unmatched junction bases: 9. As DNA, the CDR3 is TGTGCCATCAGTGATTACGTGGGGGGGGTCAGCACAGATACGCAGTATTTT. Residues: CAISDYVGGVSTDTQYF.

The chain has TRBV6-5 and TRBJ1-4; 10 bases fit TRBD1. Trimming took 2 bases from V and 7 from J; bases not matched to a gene: 1. Germline V CDR1 and CDR2: MNHEY, SVGAGI. The CDR3 has 14 amino acids. The CDR3 DNA follows: TGTGCCAGCAGTTACGGACAGGGGGTTGAAAAACTGTTTTTT. This sequence encodes CASSYGQGVEKLFF.

V and J are TRBV11-3 and TRBJ2-2; D gene unclear. Trimming removed 5 bases at V and 9 bases at J, with 16 bases between. Germline loops: CDR1 SGHNT, CDR2 YENEEA. This CDR3 has 14 residues. The CDR3 region is CASSRPRFLRELFF. CDR3 DNA sequence: TGTGCCAGCAGCCGCCCGAGGTTCCTCCGGGAGCTGTTTTTT.

This clone was seen only a few times. The rearrangement links TRBV18 to TRBJ1-1; D is undetermined. This CDR3 is built from 13 residues. Germline V gene sequence: CDR1 KGHSH, CDR2 LQKENI. V was shortened by 0 bases and J by 6 bases, with 8 bases between the two germline ends. The CDR3 DNA reads TGTGCCAGCTCACCACCCGCCTACCCTGAAGCTTTCTTT. Translation gives CASSPPAYPEAFF.

V usage is TRBV18 and J usage is TRBJ1-4; possible D gene TRBD1, 5 bases. The CDR3 sequence is 14 residues long. CDR1 KGHSH and CDR2 LQKENI come from the germline V gene. Trimming left V 6 bases short and J 8 bases short, with 16 bases between. DNA of the CDR3: TGTGCCAGCTCCCCCGACGGGGGATTCGAAAAACTGTTTTTT. This translates into CASSPDGGFEKLFF. The full variable domain, with the rest looked up from reference TRBV18 and TRBJ1-4, is NAGVMQNPRHLVRRRGQEARLRCSPMKGHSHVYWYRQLPEEGLKFMVYLQKENIIDESGMPKERFSAEFPKEGPSILRIQQVVRGDSAAYFCASSPDGGFEKLFFGSGTQLSVL.

The chain couples TRBV16 to TRBJ2-2, with a possible D match to TRBD2 (6 bases). This CDR3 region has 17 residues. From germline, CDR1 is KGHSY and CDR2 FQNENV. The V end was cut by 1 base, the J end by 1 base, with 13 bases between. CDR3 DNA: TGTGCCAGCAGCCAATTTAAGAGTAGCGGGAACACCGGGGAGCTGTTTTTT. This sequence encodes CASSQFKSSGNTGELFF. The full variable domain, its missing parts supplied by reference TRBV16 and TRBJ2-2, is GEEVAQTPKHLVRGEGQKAKLYCAPIKGHSYVFWYQQVLKNEFKFLISFQNENVFDETGMPKERFSAKCLPNSPCSLEIQATKLEDSAVYFCASSQFKSSGNTGELFFGEGSRLTVL.

The V gene is TRBV5-5, the J gene TRBJ1-5, with TRBD1 identical over 7 bases. Trimming took 2 bases from V and 0 from J; bases not matched to a gene: 5. CDR3 length: 16 residues. Per germline, CDR1 SGHKS and CDR2 YYEKEE (reference sequence). The CDR3 protein is CASSFGQVPSNQPQHF. DNA for the CDR3: TGTGCCAGCAGCTTCGGACAGGTCCCTAGCAATCAGCCCCAGCATTTT.

This chain links TRBV18 with TRBJ1-5; D unresolved. V lost 6 bases to trimming and J lost 1 base, with 13 bases between them. The CDR3 extends over 15 amino acids. Germline-derived CDR1 and CDR2 are KGHSH and LQKENI. CDR3 DNA sequence: TGTGCCAGCTCCCCAACGACGGGAAGCAATCAGCCCCAGCATTTT. This codes for CASSPTTGSNQPQHF.